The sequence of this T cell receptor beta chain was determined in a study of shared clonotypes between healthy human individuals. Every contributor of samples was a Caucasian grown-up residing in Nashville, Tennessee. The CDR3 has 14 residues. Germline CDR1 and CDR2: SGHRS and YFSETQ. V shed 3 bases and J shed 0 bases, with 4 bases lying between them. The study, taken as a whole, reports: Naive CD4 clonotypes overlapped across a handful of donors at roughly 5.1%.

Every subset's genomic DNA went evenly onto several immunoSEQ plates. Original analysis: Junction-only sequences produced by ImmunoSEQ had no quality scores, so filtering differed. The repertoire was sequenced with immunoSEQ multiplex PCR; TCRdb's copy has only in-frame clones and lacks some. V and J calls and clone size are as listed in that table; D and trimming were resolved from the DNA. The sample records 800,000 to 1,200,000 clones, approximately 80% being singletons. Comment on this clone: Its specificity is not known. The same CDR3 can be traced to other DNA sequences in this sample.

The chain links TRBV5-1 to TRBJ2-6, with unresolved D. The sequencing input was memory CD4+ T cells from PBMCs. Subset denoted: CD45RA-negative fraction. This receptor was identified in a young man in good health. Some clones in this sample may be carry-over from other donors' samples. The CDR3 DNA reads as TGCGCCAGCAGCTGGGGCTCTGGGGCCAACGTCCTGACTTTC. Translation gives CASSWGSGANVLTF.